The clone carrying this T cell receptor beta chain was detected only once. The sample belongs to a study of response to subunit inactivated influenza vaccine. Per the germline V gene, CDR1 is MNHEY and CDR2 is SMNVEV (reference sequence). The CDR3 extends over 9 amino acids. The germline V and J ends were trimmed by 7 bases and 3 bases, with 1 base remaining between them. Via MiXCR, TCRdb re-called the RT-PCR reads, giving one row per CDR3 protein. Of about 620,000 distinct CDR3 sequences detected, approximately 10% appear once; the ten largest clones hold roughly 9.6%. The same specimen was also included in a second study, on T cells expressing NK-cell markers. That paper states: Researchers built TCR beta cDNA using 5'RACE template switching with UMIs. Several experiments added an anti-gamma-delta TCR antibody to sort only alpha-beta TCR T cells. Dominant NKG2C+ clonotypes were found to form roughly 1.0-7.5% of CD8+ T cells in over five donors.

The genes are TRBV27 and TRBJ2-7; no definite D call. This TCR derives from a man between 45 and 60 years old who received an inactivated influenza vaccine. Sequencing used PBMCs from blood, obtained on the day of vaccination. The DNA of the CDR3 is TGTGCCAGCAACTACGAGCAGTACTTC. Translated, it gives CASNYEQYF.